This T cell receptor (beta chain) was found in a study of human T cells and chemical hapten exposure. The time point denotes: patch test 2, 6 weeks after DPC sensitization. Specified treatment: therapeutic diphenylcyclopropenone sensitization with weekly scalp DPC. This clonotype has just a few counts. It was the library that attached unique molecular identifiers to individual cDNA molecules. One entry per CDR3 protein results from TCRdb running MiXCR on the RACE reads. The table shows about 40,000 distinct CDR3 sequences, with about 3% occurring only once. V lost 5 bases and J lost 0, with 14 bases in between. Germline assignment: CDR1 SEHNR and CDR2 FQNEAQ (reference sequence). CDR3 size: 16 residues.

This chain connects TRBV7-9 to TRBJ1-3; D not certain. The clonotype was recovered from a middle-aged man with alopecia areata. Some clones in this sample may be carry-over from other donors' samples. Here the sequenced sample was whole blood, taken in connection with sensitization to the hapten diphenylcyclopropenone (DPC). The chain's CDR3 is CASSPAQPGSGNTIYF. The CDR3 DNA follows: TGTGCCAGCAGCCCCGCGCAACCCGGCTCTGGAAACACCATATATTTT. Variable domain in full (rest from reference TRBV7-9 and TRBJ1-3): DTGVSQNPRHKITKRGQNVTFRCDPISEHNRLYWYRQTLGQGPEFLTYFQNEAQLEKSRLLSDRFSAERPKGSFSTLEIQRTEQGDSAMYLCASSPAQPGSGNTIYFGEGSWLTVV.